These 24 T cell receptor beta chains share one sample of origin, sequenced in a study of T cells in Graves' hyperthyroidism and ophthalmopathy. Researchers took RNA transcripts and amplified the TCR beta CDR3 regions from them. HTBI primers were employed in a first-round RT-PCR of the TCR CDR3. TCRdb itself ran the multiplex PCR reads through MiXCR, one entry per CDR3 protein. The table records 360,000 or so distinct CDR3 sequences, 15% to 20% of them present only once. Sequencing input: blood. The receptors shown here come from a middle-aged woman with Graves' ophthalmopathy.

With respect to this clonotype: It may be a read error: a sequence one base away is much more abundant. The rearrangement joins TRBV20-1 to TRBJ2-5; unclear D gene. This CDR3 is 13 amino acids long. Germline CDR1 reads DFQATT; CDR2 reads SNEGSKA (reference sequence). The germline V and J ends were trimmed by 6 bases and 1 base, with 12 bases remaining between them. The CDR3 DNA follows: TGCAGTGCACTACACGGGTTCCAAGAGACCCAGTACTTC. Encoded protein: CSALHGFQETQYF.

In this sample, this clonotype turned up many times. The chain couples TRBV12-5 to TRBJ2-7, with a possible D match to TRBD2 (5 bases). V was pared by 7 bases and J by 0 bases, with 13 bases between. Germline V gene data show CDR1 as LGHNT and CDR2 as FRNRAP. The CDR3 is 14 amino acids. This CDR3 is CASVNREASYEQYF. In DNA, the CDR3 is TGTGCTAGTGTAAACCGGGAAGCCTCCTACGAGCAGTACTTC.

In this sample, this clonotype turned up a few times. The junction departs from the called germline gene at one end, perhaps through a read error. The rearrangement joins TRBV13 to TRBJ2-5; D not certain. The CDR3 extends over 14 amino acids. CDR1 is PRHDT and CDR2 is FYEKMQ in the germline V gene (reference sequence). The CDR3 region has the DNA TGTGCCAGCAGTCTCCCGGGCCCACAAGAGGCCCAGTACTTC. As protein: CASSLPGPQEAQYF.

The sample holds many counts of this clonotype. The gene calls are TRBV12-3 or TRBV12-4 and TRBJ2-2; 8 nucleotides agree with TRBD2. With 6 bases clipped from V and 3 bases from J, the junction kept 9 bases outside the gene matches. CDR3 size: 16 residues. CDR3 nucleotide sequence: TGTGCCAGCAGAGCGGAGTTGCGGGAGGACACCGGGGAGCTGTTTTTT. Protein product: CASRAELREDTGELFF.

This clonotype has ten or more counts. V and J are TRBV25-1 and TRBJ2-7; 10 bases map to TRBD1. Germline V lookup: CDR1 MGHDK, CDR2 SYGVNS. This CDR3 is 13 amino acids long. V trimming: 6 bases; J trimming: 7 bases; junction bases outside the gene matches: 6. The CDR3 is CASRRTGGEEQYF. The CDR3 nucleotides are TGTGCCAGCAGGAGGACAGGGGGTGAAGAGCAGTACTTC.

This clonotype showed up many times. Without the conserved terminal phenylalanine or tryptophan, this CDR3 likely stems from a read error. The chain employs TRBV6-1 and TRBJ1-2; D not resolved. The length of the CDR3 is 15 residues. The V and J ends lost 1 base and 4 bases respectively, with 13 bases between them. Germline V gives CDR1 MNHNS, CDR2 SASEGT. CDR3 sequence: CASSEVGLRAYGYTL. The CDR3 nucleotides are TGTGCCAGCAGTGAAGTTGGGCTAAGGGCCTATGGCTACACCCTC.

This clonotype was seen ten or more times. V and J are TRBV2 and TRBJ1-5, with a weak D call TRBD1 (6 bases). This CDR3 region has 14 residues. V was trimmed by 6 bases and J by 5 bases, leaving 14 bases between them. CDR1 SNHLY and CDR2 FYNNEI come from the germline V gene. The CDR3 here is CASSGGRGYQPQHF. As DNA, the CDR3 is TGTGCCAGCAGCGGAGGTAGGGGGTATCAGCCCCAGCATTTT.

This clonotype was seen ten or more times. The V gene is TRBV6-5, the J gene TRBJ2-7; no firm D call. The CDR3 is 14 residues long. V was pared by 6 bases and J by 5 bases, with 17 bases between. Per the germline V gene, CDR1 is MNHEY and CDR2 is SVGAGI. CDR3 region: CASSVPHGYHEQYF. CDR3 nucleotides: TGTGCCAGCAGCGTTCCTCACGGCTACCACGAGCAGTACTTC.

The sample holds many counts of this clonotype. The V call is TRBV28, the J call TRBJ1-1; TRBD1 aligns across 9 bases. Germline CDR1 reads MDHEN; CDR2 reads SYDVKM. The ends lost 5 bases at V and 6 bases at J; junction bases unmatched: 16. CDR3 length: 17 amino acids. This chain's CDR3 is CASSPGTGHFGFPEAFF. DNA of the CDR3: TGTGCCAGCAGTCCCGGGACAGGGCATTTCGGCTTTCCTGAAGCTTTCTTT.

In its sample, this clonotype was seen many times. The chain carries TRBV6-1 and TRBJ1-6; D might be TRBD1 (6 bases). Trimming cost V 4 bases and J 6 bases, with 10 bases left between them. Germline V lookup: CDR1 MNHNS, CDR2 SASEGT. CDR3 length: 14 amino acids. The CDR3 region has the DNA TGTGCCAGCAGTGGCGGGACATCTAATTCACCCCTCCACTTT. This codes for CASSGGTSNSPLHF.

In its sample, this clonotype was seen many times. The J gene is TRBJ2-5, the V gene TRBV6-5, with TRBD2 identical over 14 bases. The CDR3 is 18 amino acids. J gave up 5 bases and V 6 bases, and 14 bases lay outside the gene matches. CDR1 is MNHEY and CDR2 is SVGAGI in the germline V gene. The CDR3 reads CASSLGTSGSGGRETQYF. DNA for the CDR3: TGTGCCAGCAGCCTAGGGACTAGCGGGAGTGGAGGTCGGGAGACCCAGTACTTC.

The rearrangement joins TRBV12-3 or TRBV12-4 to TRBJ2-2, with 10 bases matching TRBD1. The CDR3 runs to 15 residues. V dropped 5 bases and J dropped 8; count of bases not matched to a gene: 8. In DNA form, the CDR3 reads TGTGCCAGCAGTGAGCGCGACAGGGGGCAAGGGGAGCTGTTTTTT. Its translation: CASSERDRGQGELFF.

The V and J genes are TRBV19 and TRBJ1-2; 10 bases align to TRBD1. The germline gives CDR1 LNHDA, CDR2 SQIVND (reference sequence). The V segment lost 3 bases and the J segment 6 bases; nucleotides outside the gene matches: 7. This CDR3 contains 15 residues. CDR3: CASSIGTGAGDGYTF. The CDR3 coding sequence is TGTGCCAGTAGTATCGGGACAGGGGCGGGTGATGGCTACACCTTC.

The chain has TRBV20-1 and TRBJ2-7, with 12 bases aligning to TRBD2. CDR1 and CDR2 from the germline V gene are DFQATT and SNEGSKA (reference sequence). The CDR3 length is 16 residues. V gave up 1 base and J gave up 2 bases; unmatched junction bases: 6. DNA for the CDR3: TGCAGTGCTAGAGCCAATCTAGCGGGAGGGACCTACGAGCAGTACTTC. Translation gives CSARANLAGGTYEQYF.

This clonotype was recorded many times. The rearrangement joins TRBV6-5 to TRBJ2-5; D ambiguous. Looked up from germline, CDR1 is MNHEY and CDR2 is SVGAGI. The V end lost 0 bases, the J end lost 7 bases, and 6 bases lay between the germline ends. This CDR3 contains 12 residues. This CDR3 is CASSYSDGTQYF. The DNA of the CDR3 is TGTGCCAGCAGTTACTCCGATGGGACCCAGTACTTC.

This clonotype was recorded at least ten times. The V and J genes are TRBV25-1 and TRBJ1-5; 7 positions match TRBD1. Germline CDR1 and CDR2: MGHDK and SYGVNS. V lost 4 bases to trimming and J lost 0 bases; unmatched junction nucleotides: 6. This CDR3 is 16 amino acids long. CDR3 sequence: CASSGGTVYSNQPQHF. The CDR3 DNA follows: TGTGCCAGCAGTGGAGGGACAGTCTATAGCAATCAGCCCCAGCATTTT.

This clonotype occurred many times. The rearrangement uses TRBV30 and TRBJ2-4, with a possible D match to TRBD2 (5 bases). V lost 0 bases and J 0 bases, leaving 12 bases between the germline ends. This CDR3 is built from 16 residues. Germline CDR1 and CDR2: GTSNPN and SVGIG (reference sequence). CDR3 DNA: TGTGCCTGGAGTGTAGAGGGTACCGTAGCCAAAAACATTCAGTACTTC. Translation gives CAWSVEGTVAKNIQYF.

This clonotype was seen more than once but under ten times. Germline is not matched at one junction end, which may reflect a read error. This chain connects TRBV20-1 to TRBJ1-5, with D possibly TRBD1 on 5 matching bases. The CDR3 sequence is 12 residues long. The V gene's germline CDR1 is DFQATT and CDR2 SNEGSKA (reference sequence). In DNA form, the CDR3 reads TGCAGTGCTATCAGGGTCGGTCAGCCCCAGCTTTTT. It specifies CSAIRVGQPQLF.

This clonotype showed up many times. The chain has TRBV19 and TRBJ1-5; 7 bases align to TRBD1. V lost 7 bases, J lost 0 bases, and 6 bases stayed unmatched. The CDR3 covers 15 residues. Germline V lookup: CDR1 LNHDA, CDR2 SQIVND (reference sequence). The CDR3, as DNA: TGTGCCAGTATCCCGGACAGGAATAGCAATCAGCCCCAGCATTTT. Protein: CASIPDRNSNQPQHF.

This clonotype was counted many times. CDR3 DNA sequence: TGTGCCAGCAGATTGACAGGGGGCACCTTGTACGAGCAGTACTTC. It codes for CASRLTGGTLYEQYF. The rearrangement joins TRBV6-5 to TRBJ2-7; 10 bases agree with TRBD1. Looked up from germline, CDR1 is MNHEY and CDR2 is SVGAGI. V was clipped by 6 bases and J by 4 bases; unmatched bases: 9. The CDR3 contains 15 residues.

This clonotype has just one count. The chain has TRBV28 and TRBJ2-7, with D unresolved. The V and J ends lost 6 bases and 8 bases respectively, with 14 bases between them. The CDR3 is 12 amino acids. The V gene's germline CDR1 is MDHEN and CDR2 SYDVKM. CDR3 protein: CASSSPSGQQYF. The CDR3 region has the DNA TGTGCCAGCAGCTCTCCATCCGGGCAGCAGTACTTC. Filled out from reference TRBV28 and TRBJ2-7, the complete variable domain reads DVKVTQSSRYLVKRTGEKVFLECVQDMDHENMFWYRQDPGLGLRLIYFSYDVKMKEKGDIPEGYSVSREKKERFSLILESASTNQTSMYLCASSSPSGQQYFGPGTRLTVT.

This clonotype was counted many times. The rearrangement uses TRBV29-1 and TRBJ1-2; D may be TRBD1 (5 bases). The germline CDR1 and CDR2 sequences are SQVTM and ANQGSEA. Trimming took 0 bases from V and 6 from J, leaving 11 bases between them. The CDR3 loop spans 13 amino acids. Written as DNA, the CDR3 is TGCAGCGTTGAAGATGTACGGGGGGATGGCTACACCTTC. It codes for CSVEDVRGDGYTF.

This clonotype was seen repeatedly, ten times or more. CDR3 protein: CASTYPGYEQYF. In nucleotides, the CDR3 is TGTGCCAGCACCTACCCTGGCTACGAGCAGTACTTC. The chain uses TRBV6-2 or TRBV6-3 and TRBJ2-7; the D is unclear. Looked up from germline, CDR1 is MNHEY and CDR2 is SVGEGT. V was shortened by 7 bases and J by 3 bases, with 10 bases between the two germline ends. This CDR3 spans 12 amino acids.

This clonotype was counted many times. V is TRBV28 and J is TRBJ2-7; the match to TRBD1 covers 9 bases. Germline V lookup: CDR1 MDHEN, CDR2 SYDVKM. The CDR3 length is 15 residues. V trimming: 2 bases; J trimming: 4 bases; junction bases outside the gene matches: 6. This chain's CDR3 is CASSLPQGATYEQYF. The CDR3 DNA reads TGTGCCAGCAGTTTACCACAGGGGGCAACTTACGAGCAGTACTTC.